This TCR beta chain was documented in a study of T cell repertoires in cytomegalovirus infection. The sample holds a few counts of this clonotype. A read error may produce the germline difference seen at one junction end. Via MiXCR, TCRdb re-called the reads, giving one row per CDR3 protein. The repertoire holds 250,000 to 300,000 distinct CDR3 sequences, with over 15% as singletons. CDR3 length: 16 residues. Germline V lookup: CDR1 SGHVS, CDR2 FQNEAQ. This TCR derives from a human donor in good health (CMV status not recorded). Some clones in this sample may be carry-over from other donors' samples. The J gene is TRBJ2-3, the V gene TRBV7-8; 9 bases match TRBD1. The sequencing sample was made of CD8+ T cells from PBMCs. CDR3 DNA sequence: TGTGCCGGCAGCTTAGGACAGGGGAGGGGCACAGATACGCAGTATTTT. Amino acid sequence: CAGSLGQGRGTDTQYF.